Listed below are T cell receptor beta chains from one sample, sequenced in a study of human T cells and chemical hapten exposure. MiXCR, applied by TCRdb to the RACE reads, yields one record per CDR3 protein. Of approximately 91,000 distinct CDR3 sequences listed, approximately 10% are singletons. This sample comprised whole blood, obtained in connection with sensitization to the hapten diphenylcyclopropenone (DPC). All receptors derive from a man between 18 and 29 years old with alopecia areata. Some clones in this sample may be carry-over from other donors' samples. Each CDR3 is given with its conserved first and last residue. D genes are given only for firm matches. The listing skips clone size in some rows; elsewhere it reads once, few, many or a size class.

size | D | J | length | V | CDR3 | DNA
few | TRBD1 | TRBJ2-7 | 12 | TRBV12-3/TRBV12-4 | CARGQGIHEQYF | TGTGCCAGGGGACAGGGGATCCACGAGCAGTACTTC
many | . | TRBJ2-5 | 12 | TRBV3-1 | CASSQDQGNRYF | TGTGCCAGCAGCCAAGACCAGGGAAATCGGTACTTC
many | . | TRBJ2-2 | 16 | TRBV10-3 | CAISELEIENTGELFF | TGTGCCATCAGTGAGCTTGAGATTGAGAACACCGGGGAGCTGTTTTTT
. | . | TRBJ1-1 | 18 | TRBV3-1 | CASSQDGGSQRLRTEAFF | TGTGCCAGCAGCCAAGATGGGGGATCACAGAGACTTCGGACTGAAGCTTTCTTT
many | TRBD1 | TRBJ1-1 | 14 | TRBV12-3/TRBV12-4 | CASSSSTGGSEAFF | TGTGCCAGCAGTTCCTCAACAGGGGGCTCTGAAGCTTTCTTT
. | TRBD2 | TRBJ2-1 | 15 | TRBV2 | CASCRTGGPDGEQFF | TGTGCCAGCTGTCGTACGGGGGGGCCAGACGGTGAGCAGTTCTTC
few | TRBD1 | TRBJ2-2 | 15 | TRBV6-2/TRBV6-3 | CASRPDRENTGELFF | TGTGCCAGCAGGCCGGACAGGGAAAACACCGGGGAGCTGTTTTTT
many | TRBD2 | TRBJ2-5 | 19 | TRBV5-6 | CASSGPVAISGGYEETQYF | TGTGCCAGCAGCGGGCCGGTCGCCATTAGCGGGGGGTATGAAGAGACCCAGTACTTC
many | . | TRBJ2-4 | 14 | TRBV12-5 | CASGPGFPPNIQYF | TGTGCTAGTGGCCCCGGGTTTCCACCAAACATTCAGTACTTC
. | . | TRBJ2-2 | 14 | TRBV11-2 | CASTLTADTGELFF | TGTGCCAGCACGCTAACGGCGGACACCGGGGAGCTGTTTTTT
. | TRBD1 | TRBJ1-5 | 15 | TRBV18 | CASSPGQPGNQPQHF | TGTGCCAGCTCACCGGGACAGCCTGGCAATCAGCCCCAGCATTTT
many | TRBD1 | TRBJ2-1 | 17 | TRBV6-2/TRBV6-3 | CAIARDRVPSSYNEQFF | TGTGCCATTGCCCGGGACAGGGTCCCCAGCTCCTACAATGAGCAGTTCTTC
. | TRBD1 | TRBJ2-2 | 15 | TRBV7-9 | CVTLPTGVYTGELFF | TGTGTCACCTTGCCGACAGGGGTTTACACCGGGGAGCTGTTTTTT
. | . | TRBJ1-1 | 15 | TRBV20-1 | CSARPHLQTGTEAFF | TGCAGTGCTAGACCCCACTTACAGACAGGTACTGAAGCTTTCTTT
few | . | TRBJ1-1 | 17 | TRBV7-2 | CASSLRPHLAMNTEAFF | TGTGCCAGCAGCCTCCGCCCCCACCTCGCTATGAACACTGAAGCTTTCTTT
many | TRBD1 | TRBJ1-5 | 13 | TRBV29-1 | CSAGTGANQPQHF | TGCAGCGCAGGGACAGGGGCAAATCAGCCCCAGCATTTT
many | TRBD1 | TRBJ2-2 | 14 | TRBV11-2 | CASRRDRGSGELFF | TGTGCCAGCCGACGGGACAGGGGGTCCGGGGAGCTGTTTTTT
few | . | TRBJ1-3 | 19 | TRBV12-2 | CASRPLGTGTKLAGNTIYF | TGTGCAAGTCGCCCTCTAGGGACAGGGACAAAACTGGCTGGAAACACCATATATTTT
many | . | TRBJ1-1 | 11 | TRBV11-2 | CASSFDTEAFF | TGTGCCAGCAGCTTCGACACTGAAGCTTTCTTT
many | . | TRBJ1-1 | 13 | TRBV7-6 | CASSLGHNTEAFF | TGTGCCAGCAGCTTAGGACACAACACTGAAGCTTTCTTT
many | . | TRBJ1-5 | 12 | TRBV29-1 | CSITRGGEPQHF | TGCAGTATAACCAGGGGCGGTGAGCCCCAGCATTTT
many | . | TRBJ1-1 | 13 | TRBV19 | CASSFGTTTEAFF | TGTGCCAGTAGTTTTGGGACAACCACTGAAGCTTTCTTT
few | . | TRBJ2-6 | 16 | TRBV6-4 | CASSETKNSGANVLTF | TGTGCCAGCAGTGAGACTAAAAACTCTGGGGCCAACGTCCTGACTTTC
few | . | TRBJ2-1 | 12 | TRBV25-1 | CASSDIRATQFF | TGTGCCAGCAGTGATATAAGGGCAACGCAGTTCTTC
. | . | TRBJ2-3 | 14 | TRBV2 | CASNPGSGTDTQYF | TGTGCCAGCAACCCCGGCTCGGGCACAGATACGCAGTATTTT
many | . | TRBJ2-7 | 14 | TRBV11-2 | CASSLTTASYEQYF | TGTGCCAGCAGCTTAACAACGGCCTCCTACGAGCAGTACTTC
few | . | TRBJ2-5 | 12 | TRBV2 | CASSESARTQYF | TGTGCCAGCAGTGAATCCGCTAGGACCCAGTACTTC
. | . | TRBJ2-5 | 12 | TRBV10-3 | CAIRAGQETQYF | TGTGCCATCAGGGCGGGACAAGAGACCCAGTACTTC
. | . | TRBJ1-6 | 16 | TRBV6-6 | CASSSAGHSYNSPLHF | TGTGCCAGCAGTTCCGCGGGTCACTCCTATAATTCACCCCTCCACTTT
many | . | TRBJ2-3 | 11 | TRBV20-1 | CSARLTDTQYF | TGCAGTGCTCGCCTCACAGATACGCAGTATTTT
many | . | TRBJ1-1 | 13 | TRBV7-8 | CASSLAPRGAVFF | TGTGCCAGCAGCTTAGCGCCTCGAGGGGCCGTTTTCTTT
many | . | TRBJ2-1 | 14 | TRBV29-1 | CSVELAFSYNEQFF | TGCAGCGTTGAGCTGGCATTCTCCTACAATGAGCAGTTCTTC
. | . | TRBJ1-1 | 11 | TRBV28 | CALEGGTEAFF | TGTGCCCTCGAGGGGGGCACTGAAGCTTTCTTT
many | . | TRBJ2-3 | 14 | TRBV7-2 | CASSLALSTDTQYF | TGTGCCAGCAGCTTAGCGCTCTCGACAGATACGCAGTATTTT
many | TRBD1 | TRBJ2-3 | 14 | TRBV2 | CASSEGQFTDTQYF | TGTGCCAGCAGCGAGGGACAGTTCACAGATACGCAGTATTTT
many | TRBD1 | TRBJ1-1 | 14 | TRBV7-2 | CASSKDRARTEAFF | TGTGCCAGCAGCAAGGACAGGGCGAGGACTGAAGCTTTCTTT
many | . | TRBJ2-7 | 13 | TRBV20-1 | CSARDGNRYEQYF | TGCAGTGCTAGAGATGGCAACCGCTACGAGCAGTACTTC
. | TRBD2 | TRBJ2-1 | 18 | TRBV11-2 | CASSLGLAGRSSYNEQFF | TGTGCCAGCAGCTTGGGACTAGCGGGGCGGAGCTCCTACAATGAGCAGTTCTTC
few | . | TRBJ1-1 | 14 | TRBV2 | CASRETVQNTEAFF | TGTGCCAGCAGGGAAACAGTACAGAACACTGAAGCTTTCTTT
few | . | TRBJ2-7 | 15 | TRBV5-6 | CASSLWRLNSYEQYF | TGTGCCAGCAGCTTGTGGCGCTTAAACTCCTACGAGCAGTACTTC
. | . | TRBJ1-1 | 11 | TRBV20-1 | CSANGGTEAFF | TGCAGTGCTAACGGAGGGACTGAAGCTTTCTTT
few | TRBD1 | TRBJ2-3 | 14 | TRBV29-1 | CSVEGATGADTQYF | TGCAGCGTTGAAGGTGCTACAGGGGCAGATACGCAGTATTTT
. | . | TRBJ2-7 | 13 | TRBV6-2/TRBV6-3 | CASTLKLRDEQYF | TGTGCCAGCACTTTGAAGTTGAGGGACGAGCAGTACTTC
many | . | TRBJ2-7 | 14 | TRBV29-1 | CSVEDGQPSYEQYF | TGCAGCGTTGAAGATGGGCAGCCCAGCTACGAGCAGTACTTC
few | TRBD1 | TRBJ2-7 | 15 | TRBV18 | CASSPRGTGGYEQYF | TGTGCCAGCTCACCACGTGGGACAGGGGGCTACGAGCAGTACTTC
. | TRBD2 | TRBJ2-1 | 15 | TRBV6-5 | CASRTSGGAHNEQFF | TGTGCCAGCCGAACTAGCGGGGGGGCCCACAATGAGCAGTTCTTC
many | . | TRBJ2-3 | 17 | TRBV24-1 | CATSDYGVQASTDTQYF | TGTGCCACCAGTGATTACGGCGTCCAGGCTAGCACAGATACGCAGTATTTT
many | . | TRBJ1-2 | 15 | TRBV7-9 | CASSGGAGYRYGYTF | TGTGCCAGCAGCGGCGGGGCAGGGTATCGCTATGGCTACACCTTC
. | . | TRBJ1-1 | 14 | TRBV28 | CASSYTGKGTEAFF | TGTGCCAGCAGTTACACAGGGAAGGGTACTGAAGCTTTCTTT
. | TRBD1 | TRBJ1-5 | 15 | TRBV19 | CASTRQGRGVQPQHF | TGTGCCAGTACTCGACAGGGTCGGGGGGTTCAGCCCCAGCATTTT
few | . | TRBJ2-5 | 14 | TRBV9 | CASSVDPDQETQYF | TGTGCCAGCAGCGTAGATCCGGACCAAGAGACCCAGTACTTC
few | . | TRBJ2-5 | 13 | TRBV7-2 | CASSRTLEETQYF | TGTGCCAGCAGCCGGACACTAGAAGAGACCCAGTACTTC
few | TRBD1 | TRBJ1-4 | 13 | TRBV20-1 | CSAQTGGSEKLFF | TGCAGTGCTCAAACAGGGGGTAGTGAAAAACTGTTTTTT